The subject of this entry is one T cell receptor (beta chain). The antigen remains unidentified. One end of the junction is discordant with germline, which a read error may explain. Total RNA amounting to approximately 460 ng was the source from which TCR beta cDNA was made with a constant-region primer. Each TCR beta library was derived from three nested multiplex PCR rounds that employed slightly modified ARM-PCR. The two initial PCR rounds, roughly 9 cycles each, used TRBV1-TRBV30 forward and C-beta reverse primers. MiXCR was run by TCRdb on the multiplex PCR reads, yielding one entry per CDR3 protein. Here the sample spans around 330,000 distinct CDR3 sequences, around three fifths being singletons. Extraction also yielded germline DNA, while blood RNA was obtained from unsorted whole blood. The CDR3 is 16 residues long. The data are from a study of tumor-infiltrating lymphocytes in primary liver carcinoma. General observations from the study: With p = 0.039, the top-250-clone fraction in tumors significantly exceeded that in blood. Whereas tumor region pairs overlapped more, tumor-adjacent and tumor-blood pairs overlapped less.

This chain joins TRBV12-3 or TRBV12-4 and TRBJ1-4, with D perhaps matching TRBD1 (5 bases). Specimen: peripheral blood. The clonotype was recovered from a woman between 25 and 40 years old with primary liver carcinoma and hepatitis B virus infection. Here the CDR3 DNA reads TGTGCCAGCAGTCTAGCTGGGACGGGGTCGCGCGAAAAACTGTTTTTT. Translation gives CASSLAGTGSREKLFF.